This T cell receptor beta chain was found in a study of blood T cell repertoires in COVID-19. Study in general: Whether acute or convalescent, the COVID-19 samples came from the United States, Italy and Spain. From T cells, B-cell-depleted T cells, or PBMCs came the material, which was cDNA or gDNA.

In the source study's methods: The authors estimated nucleated cell counts from reference gene primer amplification. The method was immunoSEQ multiplex PCR; TCRdb's version includes in-frame clones alone and lacks a portion of them. V and J calls plus clone size are reproduced from that table; the DNA served to infer D and trimming. The table has approximately 260,000 clones, nearly 90% seen once. Enrollment of patients from Seattle took place during active infection, with longitudinal follow-up. The CDR3 is 14 residues long. Per the germline V gene, CDR1 is SGHRS and CDR2 is YFSETQ. V lost 2 bases to trimming and J lost 2 bases, with 8 bases between them. The table lists this clone with a few counts.

The sequenced sample consisted of peripheral blood. The receptor was derived from a woman aged 55-69 years with COVID-19, enrolled during active disease. The V call is TRBV5-1, the J call TRBJ1-5; D is uncertain. CDR3 nucleotide sequence: TGCGCCAGCAGCTTAGGAGGGCGCAATCAGCCCCAGCATTTT. This codes for CASSLGGRNQPQHF.